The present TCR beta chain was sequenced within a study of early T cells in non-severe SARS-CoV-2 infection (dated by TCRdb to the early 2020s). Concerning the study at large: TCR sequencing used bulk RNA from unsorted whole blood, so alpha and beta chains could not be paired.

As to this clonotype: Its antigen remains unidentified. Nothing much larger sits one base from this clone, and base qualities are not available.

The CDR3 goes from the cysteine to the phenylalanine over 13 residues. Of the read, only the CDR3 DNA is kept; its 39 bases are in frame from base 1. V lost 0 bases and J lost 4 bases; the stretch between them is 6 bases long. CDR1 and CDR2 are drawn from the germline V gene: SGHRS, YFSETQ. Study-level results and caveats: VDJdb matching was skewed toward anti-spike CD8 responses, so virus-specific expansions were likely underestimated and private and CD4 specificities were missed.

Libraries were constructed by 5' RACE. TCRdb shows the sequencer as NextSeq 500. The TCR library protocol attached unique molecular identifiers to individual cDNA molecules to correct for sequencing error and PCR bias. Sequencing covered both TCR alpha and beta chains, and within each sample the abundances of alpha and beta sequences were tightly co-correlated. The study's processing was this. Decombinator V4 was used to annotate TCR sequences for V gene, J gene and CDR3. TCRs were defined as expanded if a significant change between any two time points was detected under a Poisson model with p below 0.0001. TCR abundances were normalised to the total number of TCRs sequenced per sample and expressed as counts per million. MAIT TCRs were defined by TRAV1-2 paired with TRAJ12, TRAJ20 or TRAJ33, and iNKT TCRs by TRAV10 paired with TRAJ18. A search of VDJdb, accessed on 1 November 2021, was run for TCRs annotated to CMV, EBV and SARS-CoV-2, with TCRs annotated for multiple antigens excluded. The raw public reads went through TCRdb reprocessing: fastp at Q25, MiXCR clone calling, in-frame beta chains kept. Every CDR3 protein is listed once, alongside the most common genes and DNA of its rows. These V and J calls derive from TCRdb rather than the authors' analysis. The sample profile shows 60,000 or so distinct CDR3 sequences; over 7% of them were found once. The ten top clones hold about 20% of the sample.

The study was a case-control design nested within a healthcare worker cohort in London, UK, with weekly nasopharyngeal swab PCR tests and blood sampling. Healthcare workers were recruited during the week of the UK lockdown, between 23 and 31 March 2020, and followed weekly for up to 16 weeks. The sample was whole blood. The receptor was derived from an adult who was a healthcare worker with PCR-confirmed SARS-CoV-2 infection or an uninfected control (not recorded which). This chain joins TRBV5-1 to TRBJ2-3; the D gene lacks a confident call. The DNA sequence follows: TGCGCCAGCAGCTTGGATAAACCAGATACGCAGTATTTT. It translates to CASSLDKPDTQYF. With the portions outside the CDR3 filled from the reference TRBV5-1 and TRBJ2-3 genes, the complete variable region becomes KAGVTQTPRYLIKTRGQQVTLSCSPISGHRSVSWYQQTPGQGLQFLFEYFSETQRNKGNFPGRFSGRQFSNSRSEMNVSTLELGDSALYLCASSLDKPDTQYFGPGTRLTVL.